What follows are 5 T cell receptor beta chains derived from one specimen sequenced in a study of regulatory T cells in long-lasting Graves disease. Sequencing libraries for TCR beta were prepared with iRepertoire HTBI primers and Arm-PCR of CDR3 regions. MiXCR, run by TCRdb on the multiplex PCR reads, gives a single entry per CDR3 protein. This sample has more than 300,000 distinct CDR3 sequences, with 12% found just once. Indicated time point: newly diagnosed GD, antithyroid drugs for less than 3 months. After RNA was extracted from PBMCs, the TCR library was made from it. The same sample was also used in a study of T cells in Graves' hyperthyroidism and ophthalmopathy.

The sample consisted of peripheral blood mononuclear cells (PBMCs), taken at new diagnosis, from a patient treated with antithyroid drugs. The receptors stem from a woman aged 18-35 years with Graves disease.

This clonotype occurred many times. The CDR3 here is CASSRGIFQDTQYF. DNA of the CDR3: TGTGCCAGCTCACGCGGGATCTTTCAGGATACGCAGTATTTT. The J gene is TRBJ2-3, the V gene TRBV18, with TRBD2 as a possible D gene (6 bases). V was shortened by 4 bases and J by 6 bases, with 14 bases between the two germline ends. The germline V gene has CDR1 KGHSH and CDR2 LQKENI. This CDR3 has 14 residues.

This clonotype was found many times. V is TRBV12-3 or TRBV12-4 and J is TRBJ2-1; D gene uncertain. Trimming took 6 bases from V and 4 from J, leaving 16 bases between them. The CDR3 has 15 residues. The CDR3 DNA sequence: TGTGCCAGCAGCGGAAACCGCCAGAATTACAATGAGCAGTTCTTC. It is translated as CASSGNRQNYNEQFF.

Only a few counts were recorded for this clonotype. The rearrangement joins TRBV19 to TRBJ2-6; D tentatively reads TRBD1 or TRBD2 (5 bases each). V lost 7 bases, J lost 1 base, and 20 bases lay in between. The CDR3 runs 18 residues. CDR1 is LNHDA and CDR2 is SQIVND in the germline V gene (reference sequence). The CDR3 coding sequence is TGTGCCAGTAATCCCACTCGGGGCGTTAAATCTGGGGCCAACGTCCTGACTTTC. Translating gives CASNPTRGVKSGANVLTF. Full variable domain (remainder filled in from reference TRBV19 and TRBJ2-6): DGGITQSPKYLFRKEGQNVTLSCEQNLNHDAMYWYRQDPGQGLRLIYYSQIVNDFQKGDIAEGYSVSREKKESFPLTVTSAQKNPTAFYLCASNPTRGVKSGANVLTFGAGSRLTVL.

This clonotype was seen more than once but under ten times. This chain joins TRBV20-1 and TRBJ2-1; D may match TRBD1 or TRBD2 (5 bases each). Per the germline V gene, CDR1 is DFQATT and CDR2 is SNEGSKA (reference sequence). The V gene lost 5 bases and the J gene lost 0 bases, with 11 bases spanning the gap. CDR3 length: 14 amino acids. The CDR3 sequence: CSAWDESSYNEQFF. The CDR3 DNA reads TGCAGTGCTTGGGACGAGAGCTCCTACAATGAGCAGTTCTTC.

This clonotype showed up many times. J is TRBJ1-1 and V is TRBV18; no reliable D call. Germline-derived CDR1 and CDR2 are KGHSH and LQKENI. The CDR3 loop spans 12 amino acids. V lost 4 bases to trimming and J lost 1 base, with 4 bases between them. CDR3 nucleotide sequence: TGTGCCAGCTCACGACAGAACACTGAAGCTTTCTTT. Amino acid sequence: CASSRQNTEAFF.